The 13 T cell receptor beta chains below come from one sample, sequenced in a study of T cell responses to AZD1222 COVID-19 vaccine. Using immunoSEQ multiplex PCR, the repertoire was profiled, and TCRdb retains in-frame clones only, with some absent. Of over 40,000 clones listed, 83% are singletons. The starting material was peripheral blood, obtained on day 0 of AZD1222 vaccination. All receptors derive from an adult in good health.

This sequence joins TRBV30 and TRBJ2-3; 14 bases are a match to TRBD2. Germline V gene lookup returns CDR1 GTSNPN and CDR2 SVGIG (reference sequence). Trimming at V came to 3 bases and at J to 8 bases, leaving 16 bases not matched to a gene. The length of the CDR3 is 18 residues. CDR3 sequence: CAWSLGLAGEGGRSTQYF. DNA for the CDR3: TGTGCCTGGAGCTTGGGACTAGCGGGAGAGGGAGGAAGGTCTACGCAGTATTTT.

The chain couples TRBV30 to TRBJ1-2, with TRBD1 as a possible D gene (6 bases). This CDR3 has 14 residues. Trimming shortened V by 0 bases and J by 8 bases, and 16 bases separated the two germline ends. Germline V gene sequence: CDR1 GTSNPN, CDR2 SVGIG (reference sequence). Written as DNA, the CDR3 is TGTGCCTGGAGTGTATGGTCCGGGGGCAGCGGCTACACCTTC. Amino acids: CAWSVWSGGSGYTF.

DNA of the CDR3: TGTGCCAGCAGAAAGGGATTCGTGAATGAGCAGTTCTTC. It is translated as CASRKGFVNEQFF. The rearrangement uses TRBV2 and TRBJ2-1, with no clear D. The CDR3 sequence is 13 residues long. Trimming took 6 bases from V and 7 from J, leaving 13 bases between them. Germline CDR1 is SNHLY and CDR2 is FYNNEI.

The chain is built from TRBV18 and TRBJ2-5; D unclear. Germline values: CDR1 KGHSH, CDR2 LQKENI. V was pared by 3 bases and J by 4 bases, with 3 bases between. The CDR3 loop spans 11 amino acids. The CDR3 sequence: CASSPGETQYF. CDR3 sequence (DNA): TGTGCCAGCTCACCGGGAGAGACCCAGTACTTC.

In regard to this clone: The junction departs from the called germline gene at one end, perhaps through a read error. The genes are TRBV7-7 and TRBJ2-3, with TRBD1 matching 7 bases. The CDR3 is 14 residues long. CDR1 SSHAT and CDR2 FNYEAQ come from the germline V gene (reference sequence). Written as DNA, the CDR3 is TGTGCTAGCAGCTCAGGGGGTTTCACAGATACGCAGTATTTT. Protein: CASSSGGFTDTQYF.

The chain couples TRBV27 to TRBJ2-7; D perhaps matches TRBD2 (6 bases). Germline V gene data show CDR1 as MNHEY and CDR2 as SMNVEV (reference sequence). The germline V and J ends were trimmed by 8 bases and 0 bases, with 11 bases remaining between them. The CDR3 consists of 13 residues. CDR3 loop: CASGIGSSYEQYF. DNA of the CDR3: TGTGCCAGCGGGATCGGGAGCTCCTACGAGCAGTACTTC.

The chain is built from TRBV18 and TRBJ2-5, with D possibly matching TRBD2 (6 bases). In germline, CDR1 is KGHSH, CDR2 LQKENI. Trimming removed 2 bases from V and 2 bases from J, with 12 bases in between. The length of the CDR3 is 15 residues. CDR3 DNA sequence: TGTGCCAGCTCACCATCGGGAGAGCCACAAGAGACCCAGTACTTC. It translates to CASSPSGEPQETQYF.

The V gene is TRBV9, the J gene TRBJ1-2, with 8 nucleotides matching TRBD1. V was clipped by 3 bases and J by 2 bases; unmatched bases: 3. This CDR3 contains 14 residues. Germline V gives CDR1 SGDLS, CDR2 YYNGEE. In DNA form, the CDR3 reads TGTGCCAGCAGCGCCCGACAGGGGAACTATGGCTACACCTTC. Its protein product is CASSARQGNYGYTF.

The chain links TRBV24-1 to TRBJ2-2; D not resolved. The CDR3 sequence is 15 residues long. Trimming stripped 4 bases from V and 10 bases from J, with 18 bases between. Germline V gives CDR1 KGHDR, CDR2 SFDVKD. The CDR3: CATSETTGPAAELFF. The CDR3 DNA reads as TGTGCCACCAGTGAAACCACGGGTCCAGCCGCGGAGCTGTTTTTT.

The CDR3 DNA follows: TGTGCCAGCAGCCAGACTAGCGGGGGTGACACGGAGCTGTTTTTT. It specifies CASSQTSGGDTELFF. The chain recombines TRBV11-2 with TRBJ2-2, with 12 bases matching TRBD2. Per the germline V gene, CDR1 is SGHAT and CDR2 is FQNNGV. There are 15 residues in the CDR3. Losses at the gene ends were 5 bases for V and 10 bases for J; bases not matched to a gene: 8.

The chain employs TRBV25-1 and TRBJ2-5; 7 nucleotides agree with TRBD2. Germline-derived CDR1 and CDR2 are MGHDK and SYGVNS. CDR3 length equals 15 residues. The V and J ends lost 3 bases and 5 bases, in that order; junction bases with no gene match: 9. The CDR3 reads CASSEGGAVGETQYF. The DNA of the CDR3 is TGTGCCAGCAGTGAGGGAGGGGCGGTGGGGGAGACCCAGTACTTC.

The chain uses TRBV28 and TRBJ1-5; a weak D match, TRBD1 (5 bases). Germline CDR1 is MDHEN and CDR2 is SYDVKM. The CDR3 extends over 14 amino acids. V dropped 5 bases and J dropped 8 bases, with 16 bases sitting between them. The CDR3 sequence is CASSILGEWEPQHF. The CDR3 bases are TGTGCCAGCAGTATCCTGGGGGAGTGGGAGCCCCAGCATTTT. The entire variable domain, with the rest obtained from reference TRBV28 and TRBJ1-5, is as follows: DVKVTQSSRYLVKRTGEKVFLECVQDMDHENMFWYRQDPGLGLRLIYFSYDVKMKEKGDIPEGYSVSREKKERFSLILESASTNQTSMYLCASSILGEWEPQHFGDGTRLSIL.

The chain links TRBV27 to TRBJ1-2, with 9 bases aligning to TRBD1. This CDR3 is 13 amino acids long. V was pared by 9 bases and J by 6 bases, with 8 bases of the junction left unmatched. Germline V lookup: CDR1 MNHEY, CDR2 SMNVEV (reference sequence). The CDR3 DNA is TGTGCCAGTAGACCGACAGGGGGGGATGGCTACACCTTC. It translates to CASRPTGGDGYTF.